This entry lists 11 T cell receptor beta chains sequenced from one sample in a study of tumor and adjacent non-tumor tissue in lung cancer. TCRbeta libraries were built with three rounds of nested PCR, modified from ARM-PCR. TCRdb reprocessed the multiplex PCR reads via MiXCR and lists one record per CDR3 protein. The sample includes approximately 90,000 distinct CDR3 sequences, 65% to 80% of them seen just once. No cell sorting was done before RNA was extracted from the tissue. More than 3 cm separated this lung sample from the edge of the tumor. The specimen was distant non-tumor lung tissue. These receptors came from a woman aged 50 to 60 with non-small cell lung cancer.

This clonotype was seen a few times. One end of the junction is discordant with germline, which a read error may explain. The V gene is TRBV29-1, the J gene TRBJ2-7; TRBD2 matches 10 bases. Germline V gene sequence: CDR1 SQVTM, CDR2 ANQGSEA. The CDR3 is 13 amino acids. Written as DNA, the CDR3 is TGCAGCGCTGGTAGCGGGAGGTCCTACGAGCACTACTTC. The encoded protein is CSAGSGRSYEHYF.

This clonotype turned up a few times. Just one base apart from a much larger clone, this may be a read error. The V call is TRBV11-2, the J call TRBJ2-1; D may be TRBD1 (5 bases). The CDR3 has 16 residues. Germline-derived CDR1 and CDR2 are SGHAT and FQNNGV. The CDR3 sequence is CANSPRGAGRFNEQFF. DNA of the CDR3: TGTGCCAACAGCCCTAGAGGTGCAGGGCGATTCAATGAGCAGTTCTTC.

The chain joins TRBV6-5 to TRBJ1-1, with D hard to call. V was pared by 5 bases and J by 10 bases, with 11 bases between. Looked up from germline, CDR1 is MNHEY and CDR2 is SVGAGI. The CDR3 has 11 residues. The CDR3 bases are TGTGCCAGCAGTAGCCAGAGTGGAGCTTTCTTT. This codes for CASSSQSGAFF.

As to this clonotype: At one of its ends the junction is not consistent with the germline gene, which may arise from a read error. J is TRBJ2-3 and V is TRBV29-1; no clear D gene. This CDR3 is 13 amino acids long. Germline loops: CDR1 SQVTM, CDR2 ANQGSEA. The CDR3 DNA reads TGCAGCGTAGGATCCCATCCCACAGATACGCAGTGTTTT. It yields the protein CSVGSHPTDTQCF.

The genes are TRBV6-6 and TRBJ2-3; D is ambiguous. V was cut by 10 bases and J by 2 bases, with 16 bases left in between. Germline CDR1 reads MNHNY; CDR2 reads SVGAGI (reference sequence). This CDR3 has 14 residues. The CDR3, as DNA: TGTGCCACAACCGAAGTCAGTACCACAGATACGCAGTATTTT. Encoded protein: CATTEVSTTDTQYF.

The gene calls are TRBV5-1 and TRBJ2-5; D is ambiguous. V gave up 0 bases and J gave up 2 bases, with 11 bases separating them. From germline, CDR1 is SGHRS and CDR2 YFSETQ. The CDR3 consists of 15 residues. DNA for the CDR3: TGCGCCAGCAGCTTGGTTCCTAGAAGTCAAGAGACCCAGTACTTC. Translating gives CASSLVPRSQETQYF.

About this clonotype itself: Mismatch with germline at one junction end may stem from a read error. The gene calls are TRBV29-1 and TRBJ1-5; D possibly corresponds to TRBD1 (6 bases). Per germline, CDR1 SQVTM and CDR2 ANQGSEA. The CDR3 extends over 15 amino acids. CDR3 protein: CSVELGRGGDQSQHF. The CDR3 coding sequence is TGCAGCGTTGAATTAGGTCGAGGGGGTGATCAGTCCCAGCATTTT.

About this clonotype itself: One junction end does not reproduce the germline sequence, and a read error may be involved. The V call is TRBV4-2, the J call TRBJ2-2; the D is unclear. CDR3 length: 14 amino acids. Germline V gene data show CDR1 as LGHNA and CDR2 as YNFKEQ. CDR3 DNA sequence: TGTACCAGCGCCCTTAAGAAGAACACCGTGGAGCTGTTTTTT. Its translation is CTSALKKNTVELFF.

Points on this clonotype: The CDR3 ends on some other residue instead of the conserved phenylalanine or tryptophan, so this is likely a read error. CDR3 in DNA: TGCACTGTCAGGAGGCGGGAGGCGGATGAGCAGTTCATC. It specifies CTVRRREADEQFI. The rearrangement joins TRBV20-1 to TRBJ2-1, with TRBD2 matching over 8 bases. Germline V gives CDR1 DFQATT, CDR2 SNEGSKA (reference sequence). The CDR3 sequence is 13 residues long.

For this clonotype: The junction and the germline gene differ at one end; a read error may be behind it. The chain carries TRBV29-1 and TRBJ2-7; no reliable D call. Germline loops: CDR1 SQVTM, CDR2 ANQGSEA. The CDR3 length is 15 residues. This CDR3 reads CSVEFASHKTYEQYF. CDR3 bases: TGCAGTGTTGAGTTCGCATCACATAAAACCTACGAGCAGTACTTC.

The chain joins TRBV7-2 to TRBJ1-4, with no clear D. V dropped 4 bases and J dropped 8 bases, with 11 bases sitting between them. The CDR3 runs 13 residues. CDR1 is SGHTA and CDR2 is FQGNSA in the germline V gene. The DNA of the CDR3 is TGTGCCAGCAGCTCAACCGGGATAGAAAAACTGTTTTTT. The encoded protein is CASSSTGIEKLFF.